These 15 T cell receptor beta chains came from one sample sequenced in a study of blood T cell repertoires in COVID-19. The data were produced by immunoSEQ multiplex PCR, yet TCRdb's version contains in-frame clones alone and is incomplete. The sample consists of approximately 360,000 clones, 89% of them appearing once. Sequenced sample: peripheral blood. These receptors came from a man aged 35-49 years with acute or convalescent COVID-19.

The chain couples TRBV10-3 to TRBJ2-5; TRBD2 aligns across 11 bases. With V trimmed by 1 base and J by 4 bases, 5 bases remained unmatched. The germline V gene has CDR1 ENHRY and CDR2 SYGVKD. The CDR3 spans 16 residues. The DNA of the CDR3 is TGTGCCATCAGTGAGTACGGGACTAGCGGAGGAGAGACCCAGTACTTC. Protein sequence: CAISEYGTSGGETQYF.

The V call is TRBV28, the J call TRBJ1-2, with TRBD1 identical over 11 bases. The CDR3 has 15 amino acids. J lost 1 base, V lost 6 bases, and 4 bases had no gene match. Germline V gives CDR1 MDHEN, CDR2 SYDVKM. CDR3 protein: CASRKGQGVNYGYTF. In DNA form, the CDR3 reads TGTGCCAGCAGGAAGGGACAGGGGGTTAACTATGGCTACACCTTC.

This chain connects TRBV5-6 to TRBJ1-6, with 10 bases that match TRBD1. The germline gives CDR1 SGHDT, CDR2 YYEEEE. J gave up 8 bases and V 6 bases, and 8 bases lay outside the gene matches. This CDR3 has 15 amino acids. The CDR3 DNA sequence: TGTGCCAGCACCAAGACAGGGGGCATTGATTCACCCCTCCACTTT. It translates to CASTKTGGIDSPLHF.

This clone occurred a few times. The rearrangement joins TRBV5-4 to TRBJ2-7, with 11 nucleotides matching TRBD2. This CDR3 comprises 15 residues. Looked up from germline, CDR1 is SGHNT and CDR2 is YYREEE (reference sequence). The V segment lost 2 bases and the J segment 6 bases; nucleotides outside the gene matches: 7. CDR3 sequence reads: CASSLKIAGGSEQYF. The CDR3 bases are TGTGCCAGCAGCTTAAAGATAGCGGGAGGGAGCGAGCAGTACTTC. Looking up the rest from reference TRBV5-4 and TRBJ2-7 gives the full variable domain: ETGVTQSPTHLIKTRGQQVTLRCSSQSGHNTVSWYQQALGQGPQFIFQYYREEENGRGNFPPRFSGLQFPNYSSELNVNALELDDSALYLCASSLKIAGGSEQYFGPGTRLTVT.

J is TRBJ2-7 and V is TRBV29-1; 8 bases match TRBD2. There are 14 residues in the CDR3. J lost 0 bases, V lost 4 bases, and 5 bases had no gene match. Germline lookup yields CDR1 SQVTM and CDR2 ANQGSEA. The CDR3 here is CSVAGSGSSYEQYF. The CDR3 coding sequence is TGCAGCGTTGCGGGCAGCGGGAGCTCCTACGAGCAGTACTTC.

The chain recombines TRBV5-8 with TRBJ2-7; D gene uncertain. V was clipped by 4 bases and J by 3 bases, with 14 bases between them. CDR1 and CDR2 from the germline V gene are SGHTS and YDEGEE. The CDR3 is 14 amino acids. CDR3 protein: CASSLPDNVYEQYF. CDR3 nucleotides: TGTGCCAGCAGCCTGCCCGACAATGTCTACGAGCAGTACTTC.

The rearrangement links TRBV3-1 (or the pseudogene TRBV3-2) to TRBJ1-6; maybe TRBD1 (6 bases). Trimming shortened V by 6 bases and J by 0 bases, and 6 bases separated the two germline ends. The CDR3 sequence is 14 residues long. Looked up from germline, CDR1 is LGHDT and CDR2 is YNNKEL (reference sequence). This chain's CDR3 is CASRDSSYNSPLHF. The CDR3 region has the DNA TGTGCCAGCAGGGACAGCTCCTATAATTCACCCCTCCACTTT.

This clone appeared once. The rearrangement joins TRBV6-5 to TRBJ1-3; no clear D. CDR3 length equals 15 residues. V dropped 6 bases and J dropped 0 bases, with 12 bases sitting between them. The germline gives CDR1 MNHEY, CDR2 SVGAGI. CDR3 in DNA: TGTGCCAGCAGGCCGGGGTTCCTCTCTGGAAACACCATATATTTT. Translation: CASRPGFLSGNTIYF.

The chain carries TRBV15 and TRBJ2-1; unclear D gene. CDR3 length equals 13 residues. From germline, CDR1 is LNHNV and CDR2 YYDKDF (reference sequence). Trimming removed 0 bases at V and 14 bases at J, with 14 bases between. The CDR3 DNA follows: TGTGCCACCAGCAGAGATCTAGACCGCCGGAAGTTCTTC. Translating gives CATSRDLDRRKFF.

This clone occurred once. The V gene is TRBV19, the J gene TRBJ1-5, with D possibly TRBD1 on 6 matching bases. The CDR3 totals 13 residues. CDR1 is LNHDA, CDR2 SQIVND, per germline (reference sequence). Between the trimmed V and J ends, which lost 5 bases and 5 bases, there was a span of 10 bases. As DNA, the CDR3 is TGTGCCAGTAGTCGGACAGAGTATCAGCCCCAGCATTTT. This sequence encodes CASSRTEYQPQHF.

The CDR3 coding sequence is TGTGCCAGCAGCCAAGTTGTTGAGACTCTTAAGACCTTC. Protein: CASSQVVETLKTF. The J gene is TRBJ1-2, the V gene TRBV3-1 (or the pseudogene TRBV3-2), with D unclear. The CDR3 totals 13 residues. Trimming stripped 1 base from V and 14 bases from J, with 17 bases between. Germline CDR1 is LGHDT and CDR2 is YNNKEL (reference sequence).

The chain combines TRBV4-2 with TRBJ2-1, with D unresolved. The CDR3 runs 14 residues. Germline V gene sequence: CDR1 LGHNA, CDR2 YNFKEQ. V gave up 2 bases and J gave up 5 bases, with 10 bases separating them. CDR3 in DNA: TGTGCCAGCAGCCAACTTCGCGGAAACAATGAGCAGTTCTTC. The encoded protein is CASSQLRGNNEQFF.

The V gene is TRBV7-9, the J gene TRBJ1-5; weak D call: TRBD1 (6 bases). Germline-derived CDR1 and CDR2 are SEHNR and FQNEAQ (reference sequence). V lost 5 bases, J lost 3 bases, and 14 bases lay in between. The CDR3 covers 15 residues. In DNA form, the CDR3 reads TGTGCCAGCAGCCCCGGCAGGGGTTACAATCAGCCCCAGCATTTT. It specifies CASSPGRGYNQPQHF. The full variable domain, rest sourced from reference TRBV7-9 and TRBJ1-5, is DTGVSQNPRHKITKRGQNVTFRCDPISEHNRLYWYRQTLGQGPEFLTYFQNEAQLEKSRLLSDRFSAERPKGSFSTLEIQRTEQGDSAMYLCASSPGRGYNQPQHFGDGTRLSIL.

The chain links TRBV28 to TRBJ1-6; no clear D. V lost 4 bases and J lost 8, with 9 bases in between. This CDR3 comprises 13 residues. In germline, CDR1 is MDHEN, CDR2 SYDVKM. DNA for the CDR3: TGTGCCAGCAGTTGGGCCGGGGATTCACCCCTCCACTTT. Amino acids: CASSWAGDSPLHF. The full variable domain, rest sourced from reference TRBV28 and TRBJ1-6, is DVKVTQSSRYLVKRTGEKVFLECVQDMDHENMFWYRQDPGLGLRLIYFSYDVKMKEKGDIPEGYSVSREKKERFSLILESASTNQTSMYLCASSWAGDSPLHFGNGTRLTVT.

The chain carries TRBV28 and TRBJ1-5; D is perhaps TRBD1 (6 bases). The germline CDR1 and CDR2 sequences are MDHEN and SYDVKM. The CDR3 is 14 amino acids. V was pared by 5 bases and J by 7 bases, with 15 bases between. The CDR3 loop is CASSPTGIGQPQHF. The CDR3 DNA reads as TGTGCCAGCAGTCCCACAGGGATTGGCCAGCCCCAGCATTTT.